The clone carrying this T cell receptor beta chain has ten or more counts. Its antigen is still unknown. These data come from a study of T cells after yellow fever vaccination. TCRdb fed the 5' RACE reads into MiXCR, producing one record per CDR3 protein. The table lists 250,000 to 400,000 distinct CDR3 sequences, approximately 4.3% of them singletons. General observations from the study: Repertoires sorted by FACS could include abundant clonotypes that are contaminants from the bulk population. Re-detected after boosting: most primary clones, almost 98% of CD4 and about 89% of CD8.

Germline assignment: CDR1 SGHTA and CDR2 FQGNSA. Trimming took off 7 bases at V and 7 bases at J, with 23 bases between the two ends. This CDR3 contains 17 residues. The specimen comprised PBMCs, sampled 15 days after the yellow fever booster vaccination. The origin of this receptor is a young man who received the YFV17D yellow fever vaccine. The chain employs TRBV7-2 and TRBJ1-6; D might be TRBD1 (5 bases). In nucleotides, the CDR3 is TGTGCCAGCACCCCAGGCCCTCGGGACGGATTGAATTCACCCCTCCACTTT. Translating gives CASTPGPRDGLNSPLHF.